This is a list of T cell receptor beta chains from one sample in a study of T cell repertoires in cytomegalovirus infection. In TCRdb, the reads were re-called with MiXCR into one record per CDR3 protein. The sample lists 300,000 to 400,000 distinct CDR3 sequences; 9.5% were seen once. Specimen: PBMCs. The receptors were sampled from a human donor in good health (CMV status not recorded). Some clones in this sample may be carry-over from other donors' samples. CDR3s include the opening cysteine and the closing phenylalanine or tryptophan. A D gene is named only where the DNA matches it firmly. For some rows the clone size is stated as once, few or many, or as a class when expanded; others skip it.

j_call clone_size v_call d_call cdr3_aa cdr3_nt
TRBJ2-2 few TRBV7-2 . CASSPYPSGELFF TGTGCCAGCAGCCCCTACCCATCCGGGGAGCTGTTTTTT
TRBJ2-2 many TRBV7-2 TRBD2 CASSYGLAGFTGELFF TGTGCCAGCAGCTATGGACTAGCGGGGTTTACCGGGGAGCTGTTTTTT
TRBJ1-1 many TRBV5-1 . CASSGSGGQLEAFF TGCGCCAGCAGCGGGAGCGGGGGGCAACTTGAAGCTTTCTTT
TRBJ2-7 . TRBV6-2/TRBV6-3 TRBD2 CASIAGGLNFYEQYF TGTGCCAGCATAGCGGGGGGCCTGAACTTCTACGAGCAGTACTTC
TRBJ2-5 . TRBV19 TRBD1 CASSPRDREETQYF TGTGCCAGTAGTCCCCGGGACAGGGAAGAGACCCAGTACTTC
TRBJ2-3 . TRBV18 . CASQKGQAGTLDTQYF TGTGCCAGCCAAAAGGGGCAAGCGGGGACACTGGATACGCAGTATTTT
TRBJ2-5 many TRBV7-8 . CASSYGGQYQETQYF TGTGCCAGCAGCTACGGTGGACAGTACCAAGAGACCCAGTACTTC
TRBJ2-1 many TRBV7-2 . CASSPDRTYNEQFF TGTGCCAGCAGCCCCGACAGGACTTACAATGAGCAGTTCTTC
TRBJ2-3 few TRBV15 TRBD1 CATSREPGTGSTDTQYF TGTGCCACCAGCAGAGAACCGGGGACAGGGAGCACAGATACGCAGTATTTT
TRBJ2-1 many TRBV27 . CASRSPREQFF TGTGCCAGCAGGTCTCCACGAGAGCAGTTCTTC
TRBJ1-5 many TRBV6-1 . CASSHVGSNQPQHF TGTGCCAGCAGCCATGTAGGAAGCAATCAGCCCCAGCATTTT
TRBJ2-5 many TRBV4-1 TRBD2 CASSRDPGGAETQYF TGCGCCAGCAGCCGGGACCCGGGGGGTGCGGAGACCCAGTACTTC
TRBJ2-2 . TRBV7-6 TRBD1 CASSPGQGAAGELFF TGTGCCAGCAGCCCAGGACAGGGGGCCGCCGGGGAGCTGTTTTTT
TRBJ1-2 . TRBV29-1 TRBD1 CSVAAGGGYTF TGCAGCGTTGCGGCAGGGGGAGGCTACACCTTC
TRBJ2-3 many TRBV7-2 TRBD2 CASSLSSGPSTDTQYF TGTGCCAGCAGCTTAAGTAGCGGGCCTAGCACAGATACGCAGTATTTT
TRBJ2-5 . TRBV6-2/TRBV6-3 TRBD2 CASRLASRNQETQYF TGTGCCAGCAGACTAGCGTCTAGGAACCAAGAGACCCAGTACTTC
TRBJ2-3 many TRBV7-2 TRBD1 CASSLGANRGRKDTQYF TGTGCCAGCAGCTTAGGGGCCAACAGGGGAAGGAAAGATACGCAGTATTTT
TRBJ1-2 . TRBV6-5 . CASSYSRRASSHYTF TGTGCCAGCAGTTACTCGAGACGCGCAAGTTCCCACTACACCTTC
TRBJ1-2 many TRBV7-8 TRBD1 CASSLARGGGHYGYTF TGTGCCAGCAGCTTAGCGCGGGGAGGGGGCCATTATGGCTACACCTTC
TRBJ2-2 few TRBV2 . CASRGTSNTGELFF TGTGCCAGCAGGGGGACATCTAACACCGGGGAGCTGTTTTTT
TRBJ2-1 . TRBV7-9 . CASSLVLGQGEQFF TGTGCCAGCAGCTTAGTGTTGGGGCAGGGTGAGCAGTTCTTC
TRBJ2-7 few TRBV28 TRBD2 CASRPGGLWYEQYF TGTGCCAGCCGCCCGGGAGGCCTCTGGTACGAGCAGTACTTC
TRBJ2-3 . TRBV6-8 TRBD2 CASGLAVTDTQYF TGTGCCAGCGGACTAGCGGTCACAGATACGCAGTATTTT
TRBJ2-7 many TRBV7-2 . CASSLARWDLHEQYF TGTGCCAGCAGCTTAGCTAGGTGGGATCTCCACGAGCAGTACTTC
TRBJ1-2 . TRBV29-1 TRBD1 CSVAEQGANYGYTF TGCAGCGTTGCTGAACAGGGGGCTAACTATGGCTACACCTTC
TRBJ2-6 few TRBV25-1 . CASSERGAGRSGANVLTF TGTGCCAGCAGTGAAAGGGGTGCGGGTCGCTCTGGGGCCAACGTCCTGACTTTC
TRBJ1-4 many TRBV20-1 TRBD1 CSAQSGDRNEKLFF TGCAGTGCTCAAAGTGGGGACAGGAATGAAAAACTGTTTTTT
TRBJ2-7 few TRBV5-1 . CASSKDGTYEQYF TGCGCCAGCAGCAAGGACGGAACCTACGAGCAGTACTTC
TRBJ1-1 many TRBV7-8 TRBD1 CASSSWTGVTEAFF TGTGCCAGCAGCTCCTGGACAGGGGTTACTGAAGCTTTCTTT
TRBJ1-5 few TRBV12-3/TRBV12-4 . CASRNLGHQGNQPQHF TGTGCCAGCAGAAATTTAGGGCATCAGGGCAATCAGCCCCAGCATTTT